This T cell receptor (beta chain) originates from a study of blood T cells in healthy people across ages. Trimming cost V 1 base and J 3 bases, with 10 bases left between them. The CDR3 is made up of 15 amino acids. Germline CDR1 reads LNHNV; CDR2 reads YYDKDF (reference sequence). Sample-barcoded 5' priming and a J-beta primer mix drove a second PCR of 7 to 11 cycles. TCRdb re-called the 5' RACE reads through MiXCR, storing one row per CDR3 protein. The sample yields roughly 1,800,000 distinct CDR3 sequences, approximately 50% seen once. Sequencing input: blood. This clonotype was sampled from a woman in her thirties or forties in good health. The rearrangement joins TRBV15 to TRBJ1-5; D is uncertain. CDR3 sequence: CATSRGTGINQPQHF. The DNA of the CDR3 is TGTGCCACCAGCAGAGGAACGGGTATCAATCAGCCCCAGCATTTT.